Sequencing of this TCR beta chain was carried out in a study of radiation and T cells in renal cell carcinoma. Study summary: Nephrectomy followed 15 Gy stereotactic body radiation by 4 weeks.

Only in-frame clones appear in the TCRdb table, and some are missing; sequencing was by immunoSEQ multiplex PCR. Of tens of thousands of clones listed, around 72% are singletons. Documented time point: baseline pretreatment blood. Regarding treatment: 15 Gy SBRT to primary tumor, nephrectomy 4 weeks later. This renal cell carcinoma was of the clear cell type. From germline, CDR1 is GTSNPN and CDR2 SVGIG (reference sequence). Trimming removed 5 bases at V and 6 bases at J, with 16 bases between. The CDR3 is 13 residues long. The input for sequencing was blood, taken from a patient whose treatment included radiotherapy and nephrectomy. This sequence joins TRBV30 and TRBJ1-2, with a tentative D call TRBD1 (6 bases). This TCR was sampled from a man between 60 and 70 years old with renal cell carcinoma. DNA of the CDR3: TGTGCCTGGGTGGGCCCAGGGGAAGATGGCTACACCTTC. Protein sequence: CAWVGPGEDGYTF.